This T cell receptor (beta chain) was sequenced during a study of T cells in women clearing cervical HPV infection. Study observations and caveats: Cases carried less TRBV6-7 than controls: roughly 0.11% versus 0.16%.

Each participant carried one incident cervical HPV16 infection only. Trimming removed 3 bases from V and 2 bases from J; junction bases left unmatched: 7. The CDR3 is made up of 15 amino acids. The germline gives CDR1 GTSNPN, CDR2 SVGIG (reference sequence). Regarding this clone: Its specificity is unknown. Read data end 3 residues before the CDR3 end; the end is taken from the germline J gene.

TCRdb's copy holds only in-frame clones and misses some; the assay was immunoSEQ multiplex PCR. The sample has about 30,000 clones. The chain combines TRBV30 with TRBJ2-3; 8 bases map to TRBD1. Sequenced material: blood buffy coat. The receptor's source is a woman aged 18 to 75 with a cervical HPV16 infection that either progressed to CIN3+ or cleared (not recorded which). The sequenced part of the CDR3 DNA is TGTGCCTGGAGGCTATTCAGGGGGCTCACAGATACG. Amino acids: CAWRLFRGLTDT. The entire CDR3 sequence reads CAWRLFRGLTDTQYF.